This T cell receptor (beta chain) was profiled in a study of T cell repertoires in cytomegalovirus infection (dated by TCRdb to between 2017 and 2020). Looking at the study overall: Peptide stimulations targeted recently identified HLA-C-restricted CMV epitopes, whose presentation resists viral immunomodulation, together with well-studied HLA-B-restricted epitopes. Because public TCR beta signatures pointed to carriage of CMV infection together with the matching HLA type, the HLA type of each donor mattered for the analysis. Overall study results and their limits: In the ex vivo response, HLA-C-restricted CMV-specific TCR beta clonotypes were dominant, and in two of eight donors the single most frequent clonotype came from this HLA-C-restricted group. In both this cohort and an independent cohort of 352 donors, the cumulative frequency of public TCR beta family members distinguished carriers of CMV infection plus the relevant HLA type.

Reads for this sample came from an Illumina HiSeq 1500. TCRdb trimmed public reads at Q25 via fastp, called clones via MiXCR and kept in-frame beta chains. Here each entry gathers all rows of one CDR3 protein and keeps the most common genes and DNA. Across this sample there are approximately 300,000 distinct CDR3 sequences, with roughly 29% seen only once. Jointly, the top ten make up 20% of the sample. In light of the paper, this sample's treatment or condition label describes: in vitro stimulation with specific CMV peptide epitopes to enrich CMV-specific T cells. In regard to this clonotype: The specificity of this receptor is unknown. Within one base of it there is no much larger clone, and no base qualities were kept.

The CDR3 holds 15 amino acids from the cysteine to the phenylalanine. Just the 45-base CDR3 DNA is kept, in frame starting at base 1. V is reduced by 5 bases and J by 6 bases, leaving a spacing of 17 bases between them. From a lookup of the germline V gene (reference sequence), CDR1 and CDR2 are LNHDA and SQIVND. The rearrangement joined TRBV19 to TRBJ2-1; TRBD2 is a possible D gene, resting on 6 matching bases. The origin of this receptor is a human donor in good health (CMV status not recorded). Some clones in this sample may be carry-over from other donors' samples. This sample comprised cultured PBMCs, obtained from culture after CMV antigen stimulation. CDR3 loop: CASSLTGDPSNEQFF. The nucleotide sequence is TGTGCCAGTAGTTTAACGGGGGACCCCTCCAATGAGCAGTTCTTC.